The clone carrying this T cell receptor beta chain was picked up one time. This sample is drawn from a study of shared T cell receptors in the human thymus. Assay: immunoSEQ multiplex PCR; the TCRdb copy retains only in-frame clones and omits some. Seen here are about 380,000 clones, 95% observed once, and the top ten hold roughly 0.02%. This clonotype originated in a human donor. The source material was thymocytes.

CDR3 coding DNA: TGCAGCGTTGTGGGGGGTAGCGGATACGAGCAGTACTTC. Amino acid sequence: CSVVGGSGYEQYF. This sequence joins TRBV29-1 and TRBJ2-7; a weak D match, TRBD2 (6 bases). The germline gives CDR1 SQVTM, CDR2 ANQGSEA. V lost 4 bases to trimming and J lost 4 bases, with 14 bases between them. The CDR3 runs to 13 residues.